This TCR beta chain was found in a study of identical twins. Germline lookup yields CDR1 DFQATT and CDR2 SNEGSKA (reference sequence). Trimming removed 6 bases from V and 8 bases from J; junction bases left unmatched: 13. This CDR3 is built from 14 residues. TCRdb recomputed calls from the 5' RACE reads with MiXCR, one row per CDR3 protein. The sample includes 400,000 to 550,000 distinct CDR3 sequences, about 20% of them seen just once. This sample also appeared in a second study, on T cells expressing NK-cell markers. From that report: Sequencing covered eight donors, seven HCMV-seropositive and one seronegative.

Sample: CD4+ T cells sorted from blood. The sequence was collected from a woman aged 18 to 35 in good health. The gene calls are TRBV20-1 and TRBJ1-3, with 7 positions matching TRBD1. CDR3 sequence reads: CSALDRAKGDTIYF. For the CDR3, the DNA is TGCAGTGCCCTAGACAGGGCAAAAGGGGACACCATATATTTT.